What follows are 32 T cell receptor beta chains derived from one specimen sequenced in a study of T cell repertoires in cytomegalovirus infection (dated by TCRdb to the late 2010s). Sequenced on an Illumina HiSeq 1500. TCRdb itself trimmed the public reads at Q25 with fastp, ran MiXCR and retained productive beta chains. Every entry covers one CDR3 protein and lists the most common genes and DNA from its rows. Counted in this sample were 250,000 to 300,000 distinct CDR3 sequences; under 30% of them appeared once. The top ten clonotypes cover approximately 15% of the sample. Sequencing was done on a sample of PBMCs. The receptors originated from a human donor in good health (CMV status not recorded). Some clones in this sample may be carry-over from other donors' samples.

This clonotype was detected once. The rearrangement joins TRBV28 to TRBJ1-5; no clear D gene. Germline lookup yields CDR1 MDHEN and CDR2 SYDVKM. The CDR3 covers 14 residues. Trimming left V 2 bases short and J 3 bases short, with 8 bases between. The CDR3 region is CASSLKFLNQPQHF. The CDR3 DNA follows: TGTGCCAGCAGTTTAAAGTTTCTCAATCAGCCCCAGCATTTT.

This clonotype has at least ten counts. V gene TRBV7-2 combines with J gene TRBJ1-2, with D possibly being TRBD1 (5 bases). Germline V lookup: CDR1 SGHTA, CDR2 FQGNSA. This CDR3 comprises 12 residues. The ends were cut back, 1 base at V and 8 bases at J, with 8 bases in the middle. CDR3 protein: CASSLDRHGYTF. CDR3 in DNA: TGTGCCAGCAGCTTAGACAGGCACGGCTACACCTTC.

This clonotype turned up a few times. The chain couples TRBV10-3 to TRBJ2-1; D is unclear. CDR3 size: 15 residues. Germline V gene sequence: CDR1 ENHRY, CDR2 SYGVKD. The V gene lost 4 bases and the J gene lost 9 bases, with 19 bases spanning the gap. The CDR3 loop is CAISASGRQGGEQFF. The CDR3 DNA is TGTGCCATCAGTGCCTCCGGGCGCCAAGGCGGTGAGCAGTTCTTC.

This clonotype has at least ten counts. The rearrangement joins TRBV7-2 to TRBJ2-7; D is ambiguous. The CDR3 extends over 13 amino acids. The ends were cut back, 5 bases at V and 3 bases at J, with 11 bases in the middle. The germline gives CDR1 SGHTA, CDR2 FQGNSA. The CDR3 nucleotides read TGTGCCAGCAGCCGGACCACTGGCTACGAGCAGTACTTC. Amino acids: CASSRTTGYEQYF.

This clonotype was recorded only once. An end of the junction does not agree with germline; a read error may underlie this. The chain links TRBV7-3 to TRBJ2-7; D gene unclear. The CDR3 loop spans 13 amino acids. CDR1 is SGHTA and CDR2 is FQGTGA in the germline V gene. The CDR3 DNA is TGTGTCAGCAGCTTAAACCCGGTTGAACCTCAGTACTTC. Encoded protein: CVSSLNPVEPQYF.

The chain carries TRBV5-6 and TRBJ1-5; D call uncertain. The V gene's germline CDR1 is SGHDT and CDR2 YYEEEE. The ends were cut back, 1 base at V and 0 bases at J, with 11 bases in the middle. The CDR3 runs 16 residues. Written as DNA, the CDR3 is TGTGCCAGCAGCTTGAAAGCCCGGGATAGCAATCAGCCCCAGCATTTT. It translates to CASSLKARDSNQPQHF. The full variable domain, with the rest looked up from reference TRBV5-6 and TRBJ1-5, is DAGVTQSPTHLIKTRGQQVTLRCSPKSGHDTVSWYQQALGQGPQFIFQYYEEEERQRGNFPDRFSGHQFPNYSSELNVNALLLGDSALYLCASSLKARDSNQPQHFGDGTRLSIL.

The chain links TRBV9 to TRBJ1-3; D is uncertain. V dropped 0 bases and J dropped 0 bases, with 16 bases sitting between them. CDR3 length equals 18 residues. Germline values: CDR1 SGDLS, CDR2 YYNGEE. The CDR3 DNA follows: TGTGCCAGCAGCGTAGGGCCCCGGAGACGGCACTCTGGAAACACCATATATTTT. Translation gives CASSVGPRRRHSGNTIYF.

The chain carries TRBV11-1 and TRBJ2-1, with TRBD2 matching 8 bases. The CDR3 loop spans 17 amino acids. CDR1 SGHAT and CDR2 FQDESV come from the germline V gene (reference sequence). Trimming at V came to 1 base and at J to 9 bases, leaving 14 bases not matched to a gene. The CDR3 spells CASSLGTSRLGHGEQFF. The CDR3 DNA reads TGTGCCAGCAGCTTAGGGACTAGCAGATTAGGACACGGTGAGCAGTTCTTC.

This clonotype was seen ten or more times. The rearrangement uses TRBV7-9 and TRBJ2-7; 7 bases map to TRBD2. The trim removed 4 bases at V and 6 bases at J, leaving 9 bases unmatched. The CDR3 totals 14 residues. Germline CDR1 and CDR2: SEHNR and FQNEAQ (reference sequence). Here the CDR3 reads CASSSPPSGGEQYF. DNA for the CDR3: TGTGCCAGCAGCTCCCCCCCCTCGGGAGGCGAGCAGTACTTC.

This clonotype was counted only a few times. This sequence joins TRBV5-1 and TRBJ2-5, with 9 bases matching TRBD2. The germline V gene encodes CDR1 SGHRS and CDR2 YFSETQ. Trimming took 6 bases from V and 2 from J; bases not matched to a gene: 11. There are 16 residues in the CDR3. The CDR3 loop is CASTLRSGGAQETQYF. Written as DNA, the CDR3 is TGCGCCAGCACCCTTCGTAGCGGGGGAGCGCAAGAGACCCAGTACTTC.

In this sample, this clonotype turned up a few times. The chain employs TRBV7-8 and TRBJ1-1; D perhaps matches TRBD1 (5 bases). This CDR3 is built from 15 residues. Per germline, CDR1 SGHVS and CDR2 FQNEAQ. The V gene lost 5 bases and the J gene lost 4 bases, with 17 bases spanning the gap. CDR3 sequence reads: CASSIRDRGGTEAFF. CDR3 nucleotide sequence: TGTGCCAGCAGCATTCGGGACCGGGGGGGCACTGAAGCTTTCTTT.

On this clonotype itself: Just one base apart from a much larger clone, this may be a read error. The chain has TRBV7-9 and TRBJ1-3; D not resolved. The V end was cut by 5 bases, the J end by 0 bases, with 11 bases between. Germline V gene sequence: CDR1 SEHNR, CDR2 FQNEAQ (reference sequence). The CDR3 consists of 15 residues. CDR3 DNA: TGTGCCAGCAGCGACGGACTGATCTCTGGAAACACCATATATTTT. Translated: CASSDGLISGNTIYF. Full variable domain (missing parts from reference TRBV7-9 and TRBJ1-3): DTGVSQNPRHKITKRGQNVTFRCDPISEHNRLYWYRQTLGQGPEFLTYFQNEAQLEKSRLLSDRFSAERPKGSFSTLEIQRTEQGDSAMYLCASSDGLISGNTIYFGEGSWLTVV.

This clonotype was seen repeatedly, ten times or more. The rearrangement joins TRBV7-9 to TRBJ1-4, with 7 bases lining up with TRBD1. Per the germline V gene, CDR1 is SEHNR and CDR2 is FQNEAQ (reference sequence). Trimming took 5 bases from V and 4 from J; bases not matched to a gene: 7. The CDR3 runs 15 residues. For the CDR3, the DNA is TGTGCCAGCAGCGTCGCAAGGGACAGTAATGAAAAACTGTTTTTT. It yields the protein CASSVARDSNEKLFF.

The table lists this clonotype with a few counts. The chain combines TRBV28 with TRBJ2-5; 10 nucleotides line up with TRBD2. Germline V gene lookup returns CDR1 MDHEN and CDR2 SYDVKM. This CDR3 is 16 amino acids long. The ends lost 3 bases at V and 2 bases at J; junction bases unmatched: 6. CDR3 DNA sequence: TGTGCCAGCAGTTTTCTAGCGGGGGTAATACAAGAGACCCAGTACTTC. This sequence encodes CASSFLAGVIQETQYF.

The chain joins TRBV28 to TRBJ1-1, with D unclear. CDR1 and CDR2 (germline): MDHEN, SYDVKM. The CDR3 spans 15 residues. Trimming removed 7 bases from V and 0 bases from J, with 15 bases in between. CDR3 residues: CASTPLGVMNTEAFF. The CDR3 DNA sequence: TGTGCCAGCACTCCCCTTGGGGTTATGAACACTGAAGCTTTCTTT. Full variable domain (rest looked up from reference TRBV28 and TRBJ1-1): DVKVTQSSRYLVKRTGEKVFLECVQDMDHENMFWYRQDPGLGLRLIYFSYDVKMKEKGDIPEGYSVSREKKERFSLILESASTNQTSMYLCASTPLGVMNTEAFFGQGTRLTVV.

The V gene is TRBV5-1, the J gene TRBJ2-5, with D maybe TRBD2 (6 bases). Trimming took off 2 bases at V and 3 bases at J, with 17 bases between the two ends. The CDR3 has 16 residues. CDR1 is SGHRS, CDR2 YFSETQ, per germline. In nucleotides, the CDR3 is TGCGCCAGCAGCTTTCGGCCAGGTCGGAGGGAAGAGACCCAGTACTTC. Translating it yields CASSFRPGRREETQYF. The variable domain in full, with the rest retrieved from reference TRBV5-1 and TRBJ2-5, is KAGVTQTPRYLIKTRGQQVTLSCSPISGHRSVSWYQQTPGQGLQFLFEYFSETQRNKGNFPGRFSGRQFSNSRSEMNVSTLELGDSALYLCASSFRPGRREETQYFGPGTRLLVL.

Ten or more counts support this clonotype. The V and J genes are TRBV7-8 and TRBJ1-3; D remains ambiguous. The CDR3 runs 13 residues. Germline V gives CDR1 SGHVS, CDR2 FQNEAQ. Trimming shortened V by 3 bases and J by 0 bases, and 3 bases separated the two germline ends. For the CDR3, the DNA is TGTGCCAGCAGCTTGTCCTCTGGAAACACCATATATTTT. Translation: CASSLSSGNTIYF.

This clonotype was recorded at least ten times. This chain connects TRBV11-2 to TRBJ2-1; D remains unclear. CDR3 length: 15 amino acids. Germline V gene lookup returns CDR1 SGHAT and CDR2 FQNNGV. The ends were cut back, 2 bases at V and 4 bases at J, with 12 bases in the middle. The CDR3 spells CASSLSQNYYNEQFF. In DNA, the CDR3 is TGTGCCAGCAGCTTAAGCCAGAACTATTACAATGAGCAGTTCTTC.

V is TRBV6-5 and J is TRBJ2-2; possibly TRBD1 for D (6 bases). The CDR3 spans 17 residues. V shed 5 bases and J shed 6 bases, with 22 bases lying between them. Germline V CDR1 and CDR2: MNHEY, SVGAGI. The DNA of the CDR3 is TGTGCCAGCAGTAGAAATGGACAGCAAATTAACGCCGGGGAGCTGTTTTTT. This codes for CASSRNGQQINAGELFF.

This clonotype was observed a few times. The rearrangement uses TRBV29-1 and TRBJ2-2, with D unclear. V dropped 4 bases and J dropped 5 bases, with 11 bases sitting between them. The germline V gene encodes CDR1 SQVTM and CDR2 ANQGSEA. The CDR3 is 13 residues long. The CDR3 protein is CSVGVQATGELFF. The CDR3, as DNA: TGCAGCGTTGGGGTCCAGGCAACCGGGGAGCTGTTTTTT.

The rearrangement links TRBV5-6 to TRBJ1-5; D ambiguous. Trimming removed 1 base from V and 7 bases from J, with 15 bases in between. This CDR3 has 15 residues. CDR1 is SGHDT, CDR2 YYEEEE, per germline. CDR3: CASSLLGRRDQPQHF. The CDR3 nucleotides read TGTGCCAGCAGCTTGTTGGGAAGAAGAGACCAGCCCCAGCATTTT. The whole variable domain, filled in from reference TRBV5-6 and TRBJ1-5, reads DAGVTQSPTHLIKTRGQQVTLRCSPKSGHDTVSWYQQALGQGPQFIFQYYEEEERQRGNFPDRFSGHQFPNYSSELNVNALLLGDSALYLCASSLLGRRDQPQHFGDGTRLSIL.

This clonotype was picked up a small number of times. The J gene is TRBJ2-7, the V gene TRBV7-2, with D perhaps matching TRBD1 (5 bases). Per the germline V gene, CDR1 is SGHTA and CDR2 is FQGNSA. The ends were cut back, 0 bases at V and 6 bases at J, with 12 bases in the middle. The length of the CDR3 is 14 residues. DNA of the CDR3: TGTGCCAGCAGCTTAGCGCTGACAGCTGGCGAGCAGTACTTC. The encoded protein is CASSLALTAGEQYF.

This clonotype was seen repeatedly, ten times or more. The chain recombines TRBV7-3 with TRBJ2-3, with D possibly matching TRBD1 (6 bases). The germline V and J ends were trimmed by 5 bases and 1 base, with 13 bases remaining between them. Germline V gives CDR1 SGHTA, CDR2 FQGTGA. The CDR3 is made up of 15 amino acids. DNA of the CDR3: TGTGCCAGCAGCCTAGGGACATATGGCACAGATACGCAGTATTTT. Translation gives CASSLGTYGTDTQYF.

This clonotype was observed many times. The chain carries TRBV7-2 and TRBJ2-3; 10 nucleotides match TRBD2. The germline V gene encodes CDR1 SGHTA and CDR2 FQGNSA. V lost 3 bases and J lost 3; bases outside the gene matches: 9. The CDR3 length is 17 residues. CDR3 coding DNA: TGTGCCAGCAGCTTCGGGTTTAGGACTAGCGGTACAGATACGCAGTATTTT. Translating it yields CASSFGFRTSGTDTQYF.

The J gene is TRBJ1-1, the V gene TRBV10-3; 12 nucleotides match TRBD1. Per germline, CDR1 ENHRY and CDR2 SYGVKD. CDR3 length: 17 residues. Unmatched junction bases numbered 8, after V lost 6 bases and J lost 0 bases. The CDR3: CAIRKTGTGGLNTEAFF. CDR3 coding DNA: TGTGCCATCAGGAAGACCGGGACAGGGGGCCTGAACACTGAAGCTTTCTTT.

The sample holds a few counts of this clonotype. The CDR3 DNA is TGCGCCAGCAGCTTGGAAGGGAGGAGCACTGAAGCTTTCTTT. Its protein is CASSLEGRSTEAFF. The gene calls are TRBV5-1 and TRBJ1-1, with D hard to call. CDR1 is SGHRS and CDR2 is YFSETQ in the germline V gene. V lost 0 bases and J 4 bases, leaving 10 bases between the germline ends. The CDR3 is 14 residues long.

This clonotype appeared a few times. The chain recombines TRBV20-1 with TRBJ1-2; D is ambiguous. This CDR3 spans 11 amino acids. V lost 0 bases to trimming and J lost 4 bases, with 3 bases between them. Germline CDR1 reads DFQATT; CDR2 reads SNEGSKA (reference sequence). CDR3 region: CSARESYGYTF. The CDR3, as DNA: TGCAGTGCTAGAGAGTCCTATGGCTACACCTTC.

V is TRBV24-1 and J is TRBJ2-2, with 9 bases aligning to TRBD1. From germline, CDR1 is KGHDR and CDR2 SFDVKD. This CDR3 comprises 14 residues. V lost 5 bases, J lost 3 bases, and 0 bases stayed unmatched. CDR3 region: CATSGQGDTGELFF. CDR3 sequence (DNA): TGTGCCACCAGTGGACAGGGGGACACCGGGGAGCTGTTTTTT.

This clonotype has a count of ten or more. V and J are TRBV6-2 or TRBV6-3 and TRBJ1-2; 7 bases line up with TRBD1. Germline-derived CDR1 and CDR2 are MNHEY and SVGEGT. The CDR3 has 14 amino acids. V lost 3 bases and J lost 4; bases outside the gene matches: 5. The CDR3 sequence is CASSYQQGTYGYTF. CDR3 nucleotide sequence: TGTGCCAGCAGTTATCAACAGGGGACCTATGGCTACACCTTC.

This clonotype has at least ten counts. This chain joins TRBV7-2 and TRBJ1-1, with 10 bases identical to TRBD1. The CDR3 is made up of 14 amino acids. V trimming: 5 bases; J trimming: 6 bases; junction bases outside the gene matches: 6. Germline lookup yields CDR1 SGHTA and CDR2 FQGNSA. CDR3 DNA sequence: TGTGCCAGCAGCCTGGACAGGGGGGCCGCTGAAGCTTTCTTT. Translated, it gives CASSLDRGAAEAFF.

The sample holds many counts of this clonotype. V is TRBV12-3 or TRBV12-4 and J is TRBJ2-7, with 11 bases that match TRBD1. This CDR3 spans 17 amino acids. The J segment lost 3 bases and the V segment lost 3 bases, leaving 10 bases of the junction unmatched. CDR3 in amino acids: CASSFGDRGYNFYEQYF. The CDR3 region has the DNA TGTGCCAGCAGTTTCGGGGACAGGGGGTACAATTTCTACGAGCAGTACTTC.

This chain connects TRBV28 to TRBJ2-1; unclear D gene. This CDR3 has 12 amino acids. Trimming shortened V by 7 bases and J by 7 bases, and 11 bases separated the two germline ends. The germline V gene encodes CDR1 MDHEN and CDR2 SYDVKM. CDR3 amino acids: CASNSMWNEQFF. CDR3 bases: TGTGCCAGCAATAGTATGTGGAATGAGCAGTTCTTC.